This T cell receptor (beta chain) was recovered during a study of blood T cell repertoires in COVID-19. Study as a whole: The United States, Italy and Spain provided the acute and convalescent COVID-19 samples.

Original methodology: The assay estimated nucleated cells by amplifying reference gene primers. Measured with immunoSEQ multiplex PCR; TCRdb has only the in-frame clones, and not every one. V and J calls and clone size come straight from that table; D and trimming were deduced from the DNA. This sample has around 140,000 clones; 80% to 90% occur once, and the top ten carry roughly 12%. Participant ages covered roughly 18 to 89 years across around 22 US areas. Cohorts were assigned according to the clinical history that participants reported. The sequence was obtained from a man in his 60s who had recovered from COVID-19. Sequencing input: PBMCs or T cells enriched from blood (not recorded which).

The CDR3 protein is CASSLGGGPYNEQFF. The CDR3 region has the DNA TGTGCCAGCAGTCTAGGAGGGGGCCCCTACAATGAGCAGTTCTTC. The chain links TRBV2 to TRBJ2-1; D is possibly TRBD1 (7 bases). CDR1 SNHLY and CDR2 FYNNEI come from the germline V gene. With 5 bases removed from V and 2 bases from J, the gap between germline ends came to 13 bases. This CDR3 has 15 amino acids. Combining the CDR3 with reference TRBV2 and TRBJ2-1 gives the whole variable domain EPEVTQTPSHQVTQMGQEVILRCVPISNHLYFYWYRQILGQKVEFLVSFYNNEISEKSEIFDDQFSVERPDGSNFTLKIRSTKLEDSAMYFCASSLGGGPYNEQFFGPGTRLTVL.